Listed below are T cell receptor beta chains from one sample, sequenced in a study of vaccination and CD4 T cells after COVID-19. TCRdb itself ran the PCR reads through MiXCR, one entry per CDR3 protein. Of around 26,000 distinct CDR3 sequences listed, about 40% are singletons. Their target antigens are unknown. Sequenced input: CD4+ T cells from blood, cultured in vitro. The origin of the receptors is a human donor who had recovered from COVID-19. The CDR3 runs from the conserved cysteine through the conserved F or W. The order of the fields is V gene, D gene, clone size, J gene, CDR3 DNA, CDR3 protein. The D gene is left open where the match is weak. Rows give clone size only sometimes, using once, few, many, or a class for an expanded clone.

V gene: TRBV27
D gene: TRBD1
clone size: few
J gene: TRBJ2-3
CDR3 DNA: TGTGCCAGCAGTATCTCAACAGGGGTAGATACGCAGTATTTT
CDR3 protein: CASSISTGVDTQYF

V gene: TRBV7-2
D gene: TRBD1
clone size: once
J gene: TRBJ1-5
CDR3 DNA: TGTGCCAGCAAGCTGGACAGGGGAAATCAGCCCCAGCATTTT
CDR3 protein: CASKLDRGNQPQHF

V gene: TRBV11-2
D gene: TRBD2
clone size: .
J gene: TRBJ2-1
CDR3 DNA: TGTGCCAGCAGCTTTAGCGGGAGGCTCAATGAGCAGTTCTTC
CDR3 protein: CASSFSGRLNEQFF

V gene: TRBV2
D gene: .
clone size: .
J gene: TRBJ2-6
CDR3 DNA: TGTGCCAGCCACGTCCGGGATGGAATGGGCTCTGGGGCCAACGTCCTGACTTTC
CDR3 protein: CASHVRDGMGSGANVLTF

V gene: TRBV2
D gene: .
clone size: .
J gene: TRBJ2-7
CDR3 DNA: TGTGCCAGCGGTGAATACGAGCAGTACTTC
CDR3 protein: CASGEYEQYF

V gene: TRBV6-1
D gene: .
clone size: .
J gene: TRBJ1-5
CDR3 DNA: TGTGCCAGCAGTGTAATCACAGGAGATCAGCCCCAGCATTTT
CDR3 protein: CASSVITGDQPQHF

V gene: TRBV20-1
D gene: .
clone size: .
J gene: TRBJ2-7
CDR3 DNA: TGCAGTGCTAGATCTGGCCTCGGAGGTTACGAGCAGTACTTC
CDR3 protein: CSARSGLGGYEQYF

V gene: TRBV24-1
D gene: .
clone size: .
J gene: TRBJ2-7
CDR3 DNA: TGTGCCATTATTCCGGTCGGGGACGAGCAGTACTTC
CDR3 protein: CAIIPVGDEQYF

V gene: TRBV27
D gene: TRBD1
clone size: few
J gene: TRBJ1-1
CDR3 DNA: TGTGCCAGCAGTCCCACCGGACAGGGAATAACTGAAGCTTTCTTT
CDR3 protein: CASSPTGQGITEAFF

V gene: TRBV6-1
D gene: TRBD1
clone size: few
J gene: TRBJ1-2
CDR3 DNA: TGTGCCAGCAGCGGGACAGCGACCAATAACTATGGCTACACCTTC
CDR3 protein: CASSGTATNNYGYTF

V gene: TRBV20-1
D gene: TRBD1
clone size: few
J gene: TRBJ2-7
CDR3 DNA: TGCAGTGCTAGAGATTCCGGACAGGGGAGAAGCTCCTACGAGCAGTACTTC
CDR3 protein: CSARDSGQGRSSYEQYF

V gene: TRBV7-9
D gene: .
clone size: few
J gene: TRBJ2-4
CDR3 DNA: TGTGCCAGCAGCTTAGCAGGAACTGGAGTAAACATTCAGTACTTC
CDR3 protein: CASSLAGTGVNIQYF

V gene: TRBV7-9
D gene: TRBD2
clone size: .
J gene: TRBJ2-3
CDR3 DNA: TGTGCCAGCAGCTTAGGGACTAGTAGGAGCACAGATACGCAGTATTTT
CDR3 protein: CASSLGTSRSTDTQYF

V gene: TRBV6-5
D gene: TRBD1
clone size: .
J gene: TRBJ2-2
CDR3 DNA: TGTGCCAGCAGTTTGACCGGGACAGGGGGACTCACCGGGGAGCTGTTTTTT
CDR3 protein: CASSLTGTGGLTGELFF

V gene: TRBV10-1
D gene: TRBD1
clone size: .
J gene: TRBJ2-7
CDR3 DNA: TGCGCCAGCAGTGACTTTCCCGGGACAGGGGACTACGAGCAGTACTTC
CDR3 protein: CASSDFPGTGDYEQYF

V gene: TRBV28
D gene: .
clone size: .
J gene: TRBJ2-3
CDR3 DNA: TGTGCCAGCAGCACATTAAGGGGTCTAGATACGCAGTATTTT
CDR3 protein: CASSTLRGLDTQYF

V gene: TRBV7-9
D gene: TRBD2
clone size: .
J gene: TRBJ2-3
CDR3 DNA: TGTGCCAGCAGAGGGACTAGCATGAAGGGGACAGATACGCAGTATTTT
CDR3 protein: CASRGTSMKGTDTQYF

V gene: TRBV7-2
D gene: TRBD1
clone size: .
J gene: TRBJ2-7
CDR3 DNA: TGTGCCAGCAGCTTAGACGCAGGGGGCAGGAGCGAGCAGTACTTC
CDR3 protein: CASSLDAGGRSEQYF

V gene: TRBV20-1
D gene: TRBD2
clone size: .
J gene: TRBJ2-3
CDR3 DNA: TGCAGTGCAATCCCCGGGGGAGGGACAGATACGCAGTATTTT
CDR3 protein: CSAIPGGGTDTQYF

V gene: TRBV28
D gene: TRBD2
clone size: few
J gene: TRBJ2-5
CDR3 DNA: TGTGCCAGCAGTTCTAGCGGGAGGGAGGAGACCCAGTACTTC
CDR3 protein: CASSSSGREETQYF

V gene: TRBV7-2
D gene: TRBD2
clone size: .
J gene: TRBJ2-3
CDR3 DNA: TGTGCCAGCAGCCGATTTAGCGGGGGGGCGGGGGAAACGCAGTATTTT
CDR3 protein: CASSRFSGGAGETQYF

V gene: TRBV20-1
D gene: .
clone size: .
J gene: TRBJ1-2
CDR3 DNA: TGCAGTGCTAGCCCCGGACACGACTATGGCTACACCTTC
CDR3 protein: CSASPGHDYGYTF

V gene: TRBV11-3
D gene: .
clone size: few
J gene: TRBJ1-2
CDR3 DNA: TGTGCCAGCAGCCCCACGGACGGACCCTTCTATGGCTACACCTTC
CDR3 protein: CASSPTDGPFYGYTF

V gene: TRBV6-2/TRBV6-3
D gene: .
clone size: once
J gene: TRBJ2-1
CDR3 DNA: TGTGCCAGCAGTAGGTACAATGAGCAGTTCTTC
CDR3 protein: CASSRYNEQFF

V gene: TRBV21-1
D gene: .
clone size: few
J gene: TRBJ2-7
CDR3 DNA: TGTGCCAGCAGCAAAGACAGGGGAGGTTACGAGCAGTACTTC
CDR3 protein: CASSKDRGGYEQYF

V gene: TRBV7-2
D gene: .
clone size: few
J gene: TRBJ1-5
CDR3 DNA: TGTGCCAGCAGCTTAGAGGGATATAGCAATCAGCCCCAGCATTTT
CDR3 protein: CASSLEGYSNQPQHF

V gene: TRBV21-1
D gene: .
clone size: .
J gene: TRBJ2-7
CDR3 DNA: TGTGCCAGCACTACAGGGGGTTCCTACGAGCAGTACTTC
CDR3 protein: CASTTGGSYEQYF

V gene: TRBV5-1
D gene: TRBD2
clone size: few
J gene: TRBJ2-3
CDR3 DNA: TGCGCCAGCAGCGTGACTAGCGGGAGGGCCCTCGGTTTGGATACGCAGTATTTT
CDR3 protein: CASSVTSGRALGLDTQYF

V gene: TRBV20-1
D gene: TRBD1
clone size: .
J gene: TRBJ2-7
CDR3 DNA: TGCAGTGCCACAGGGGTAGAGTACGAGCAGTACTTC
CDR3 protein: CSATGVEYEQYF

V gene: TRBV28
D gene: .
clone size: .
J gene: TRBJ2-7
CDR3 DNA: TGTGCCAGCAGTTTAACCCGGGGGGCGCGGGGTACCTACGAGCAGTACTTC
CDR3 protein: CASSLTRGARGTYEQYF

V gene: TRBV6-2/TRBV6-3
D gene: .
clone size: .
J gene: TRBJ2-5
CDR3 DNA: TGTGCCAGCACGGAAAGTGGCAGCCAAGAGACCCAGTACTTC
CDR3 protein: CASTESGSQETQYF

V gene: TRBV7-9
D gene: .
clone size: few
J gene: TRBJ1-1
CDR3 DNA: TGTGCCAGCAGCTTAGGTGCCAGGGAAGCTTTCTTT
CDR3 protein: CASSLGAREAFF

V gene: TRBV5-4
D gene: TRBD2
clone size: .
J gene: TRBJ2-7
CDR3 DNA: TGTGCCAGCAGCTTGGCTAGCGGTTACGAGCAGTACTTC
CDR3 protein: CASSLASGYEQYF

V gene: TRBV28
D gene: .
clone size: few
J gene: TRBJ2-7
CDR3 DNA: TGTGCCAGCAGCCCCGTTACCGACAGGTACGAGCAGTACTTC
CDR3 protein: CASSPVTDRYEQYF

V gene: TRBV15
D gene: .
clone size: few
J gene: TRBJ2-5
CDR3 DNA: TGTGCCACCAGCAGAGCCGACAGTTGGGGTTTCCAAGAGACCCAGTACTTC
CDR3 protein: CATSRADSWGFQETQYF

V gene: TRBV20-1
D gene: .
clone size: few
J gene: TRBJ2-4
CDR3 DNA: TGCAGTGCTAGAGATGTACAGAGCGGCAAAAACATTCAGTACTTC
CDR3 protein: CSARDVQSGKNIQYF

V gene: TRBV7-2
D gene: TRBD2
clone size: .
J gene: TRBJ2-1
CDR3 DNA: TGTGCCAGCAGCTTAGCGGGAGCCCGGGGGGATGAGCAGTTCTTC
CDR3 protein: CASSLAGARGDEQFF

V gene: TRBV20-1
D gene: TRBD1
clone size: few
J gene: TRBJ2-5
CDR3 DNA: TGCAGTGCGAGGACAGGGGCAGAGACCCAGTACTTC
CDR3 protein: CSARTGAETQYF

V gene: TRBV6-1
D gene: TRBD2
clone size: few
J gene: TRBJ2-4
CDR3 DNA: TGTGCCAGCAGTCCCGGGACTAGCGGCAAAAACATTCAGTACTTC
CDR3 protein: CASSPGTSGKNIQYF

V gene: TRBV7-2
D gene: .
clone size: .
J gene: TRBJ1-2
CDR3 DNA: TGTGCCAGCAGCCAAGGGCCGGGGGGCGTCTATGGCTACACCTTC
CDR3 protein: CASSQGPGGVYGYTF

V gene: TRBV7-2
D gene: TRBD1
clone size: few
J gene: TRBJ1-5
CDR3 DNA: TGTGCCAGCAGCTTCGGGACAGGGGGCTATAGCAATCAGCCCCAGCATTTT
CDR3 protein: CASSFGTGGYSNQPQHF

V gene: TRBV6-1
D gene: .
clone size: .
J gene: TRBJ2-1
CDR3 DNA: TGTGCCAGCAGCGACGGGACATATCTTTACAATGAGCAGTTCTTC
CDR3 protein: CASSDGTYLYNEQFF

V gene: TRBV7-2
D gene: .
clone size: medium-sized
J gene: TRBJ1-5
CDR3 DNA: TGTGCCAGCAGCCCTAGGGGGGATCAGCCCCAGCATTTT
CDR3 protein: CASSPRGDQPQHF

V gene: TRBV6-1
D gene: TRBD1
clone size: .
J gene: TRBJ1-2
CDR3 DNA: TGTGCCAGCACCAAGACAGGGGGCTGGTCTGGCTACACCTTC
CDR3 protein: CASTKTGGWSGYTF

V gene: TRBV2
D gene: TRBD2
clone size: .
J gene: TRBJ2-2
CDR3 DNA: TGTGCCAGCCGTGGACTAGCGCGCACCGGGGAGCTGTTTTTT
CDR3 protein: CASRGLARTGELFF

V gene: TRBV6-2/TRBV6-3
D gene: .
clone size: .
J gene: TRBJ1-1
CDR3 DNA: TGTGCCAGCAGTAGTACCGGACAAATCACTGAAGCTTTCTTT
CDR3 protein: CASSSTGQITEAFF

V gene: TRBV6-4
D gene: TRBD1
clone size: .
J gene: TRBJ1-6
CDR3 DNA: TGTGCCAGCAGTGACTCGGGTGGACAGGGGGATAATTCACCCCTCCACTTT
CDR3 protein: CASSDSGGQGDNSPLHF

V gene: TRBV24-1
D gene: TRBD1
clone size: .
J gene: TRBJ2-5
CDR3 DNA: TGTGCCACCAGTGATTCTTCAACAGGGGGAAAAGAGACCCAGTACTTC
CDR3 protein: CATSDSSTGGKETQYF

V gene: TRBV27
D gene: TRBD2
clone size: .
J gene: TRBJ2-7
CDR3 DNA: TGTGCCAGCAGCCCGGAGCGGGGTAACTACGAGCAGTACTTC
CDR3 protein: CASSPERGNYEQYF

V gene: TRBV5-1
D gene: TRBD1
clone size: .
J gene: TRBJ1-5
CDR3 DNA: TGCGCCAGCGGACTGGCAGGGGGGGATTATAGCAATCAGCCCCAGCATTTT
CDR3 protein: CASGLAGGDYSNQPQHF

V gene: TRBV5-1
D gene: TRBD2
clone size: few
J gene: TRBJ2-7
CDR3 DNA: TGCGCCAGCACCCAGACTAGCGGGAGGACCCTCGAGCAGTACTTC
CDR3 protein: CASTQTSGRTLEQYF

V gene: TRBV6-5
D gene: .
clone size: .
J gene: TRBJ1-4
CDR3 DNA: TGTGCCAGCAGTTACTCGGCGTGGGGGACAACTAATGAAAAACTGTTTTTT
CDR3 protein: CASSYSAWGTTNEKLFF

V gene: TRBV9
D gene: .
clone size: .
J gene: TRBJ1-2
CDR3 DNA: TGTGCCAGCAGCGTAGAGGCCTATGGCTACACCTTC
CDR3 protein: CASSVEAYGYTF